Listed below are T cell receptor beta chains from one sample, sequenced in a study of blood T cells in healthy people across ages. A single record per CDR3 protein comes from TCRdb applying MiXCR to the 5' RACE reads. This table has 590,000 or so distinct CDR3 sequences, 25% to 35% appearing once. Sequenced input: blood. Every receptor here comes from a woman aged 80 or over in good health. CDR3s include the opening cysteine and the closing phenylalanine or tryptophan. D genes are given only for firm matches. Size values are once, few and many counts, or a class for expanded clones, and some rows have none.

>TRBJ2-1|many|TRBD1|TRBV6-2/TRBV6-3
CASSYGFSGQGRNEQFF
TGTGCCAGCAGTTACGGCTTCTCGGGACAGGGAAGGAATGAGCAGTTCTTC
>TRBJ2-1|many|TRBD2|TRBV7-9
CASAGRGISYNEQFF
TGTGCCAGCGCCGGGCGGGGGATCTCCTACAATGAGCAGTTCTTC
>TRBJ2-1|once|NA|TRBV7-2
CASSLRTVYNEQFF
TGTGCCAGCAGTCTAAGGACAGTTTACAATGAGCAGTTCTTC
>TRBJ2-5|few|NA|TRBV2
CASKWRNEQYF
TGTGCCAGCAAATGGCGGAATGAGCAGTACTTC
>TRBJ2-1|few|TRBD1|TRBV5-6
CASSYRQGASYNEQFF
TGTGCCAGCAGCTACAGACAGGGGGCCTCCTACAATGAGCAGTTCTTC
>TRBJ2-1|NA|NA|TRBV11-3
CASSLGWRGSYNEQFF
TGTGCCAGCAGCTTAGGGTGGCGGGGCTCCTACAATGAGCAGTTCTTC
>TRBJ1-2|few|TRBD1|TRBV28
CASTLRDSTTHYGYTF
TGTGCCAGCACCCTCCGGGACAGCACGACTCACTATGGCTACACCTTC
>TRBJ1-1|few|NA|TRBV20-1
CSVSPTDSMNTEAFF
TGCAGTGTTTCGCCTACGGACAGCATGAACACTGAAGCTTTCTTT
>TRBJ1-6|NA|NA|TRBV6-2/TRBV6-3
CASRTSGTGYSPLHF
TGTGCCAGCAGGACCTCCGGGACGGGATATTCACCCCTCCACTTT
>TRBJ1-2|NA|NA|TRBV7-2
CASSLVTGTNYGYTF
TGTGCCAGCAGCTTAGTAACAGGGACCAACTATGGCTACACCTTC
>TRBJ1-2|many|NA|TRBV3-1
CASSQEPSYGYTF
TGTGCCAGCAGCCAAGAACCCAGCTATGGCTACACCTTC
>TRBJ1-2|many|TRBD1|TRBV5-1
CASSGGTGQAYGYTF
TGCGCCAGCAGCGGGGGGACGGGACAGGCCTATGGCTACACCTTC
>TRBJ2-7|many|TRBD2|TRBV7-6
CASSLEAGGGPHPYEQYF
TGTGCCAGCAGCTTAGAGGCTGGGGGGGGACCGCACCCCTACGAGCAGTACTTC
>TRBJ1-1|NA|NA|TRBV29-1
CSVLAGGMNTEAFF
TGCAGCGTCCTGGCCGGAGGGATGAACACTGAAGCTTTCTTT
>TRBJ2-1|many|TRBD1|TRBV7-8
CASSSGQLYNEQFF
TGTGCCAGCAGCTCGGGACAGCTTTACAATGAGCAGTTCTTC
>TRBJ2-1|NA|TRBD2|TRBV20-1
CSAPQYGSGSMNEQFF
TGCAGTGCCCCGCAGTATGGCAGCGGGAGCATGAATGAGCAGTTCTTC
>TRBJ2-4|NA|NA|TRBV7-2
CASGATLTKNIQYF
TGTGCCAGCGGCGCCACACTAACCAAAAACATTCAGTACTTC
>TRBJ2-2|few|NA|TRBV7-2
CASTPTPTGELFF
TGTGCCAGCACCCCCACTCCCACCGGGGAGCTGTTTTTT
>TRBJ2-4|many|TRBD1|TRBV3-1
CASSQGLTGVAKNIQYF
TGTGCCAGCAGCCAAGGCCTAACAGGGGTAGCCAAAAACATTCAGTACTTC
>TRBJ1-6|NA|NA|TRBV7-9
CASSLGSYSPLHF
TGTGCCAGCAGCTTAGGCAGCTATTCACCCCTCCACTTT
>TRBJ1-5|once|TRBD1|TRBV9
CASSGSTGSLKEPQHF
TGTGCCAGCAGCGGCTCGACAGGGAGTCTTAAGGAGCCCCAGCATTTT
>TRBJ1-1|many|TRBD1|TRBV10-3
CAITSTGPNTEAFF
TGTGCCATCACCTCGACAGGGCCGAACACTGAAGCTTTCTTT
>TRBJ1-2|many|NA|TRBV10-3
CAITNSAGSTLVGYTF
TGTGCCATCACCAATAGTGCCGGATCCACTCTTGTAGGCTACACCTTC
>TRBJ2-3|few|TRBD2|TRBV5-1
CASSRGLAGGQTDTQYF
TGCGCCAGCAGCCGGGGGCTAGCGGGGGGGCAGACAGATACGCAGTATTTT
>TRBJ2-3|many|NA|TRBV20-1
CSAMLGGTDTQYF
TGCAGTGCGATGTTGGGGGGTACAGATACGCAGTATTTT
>TRBJ1-2|many|NA|TRBV7-2
CASSSWTDTNYGYTF
TGTGCCAGCAGCTCTTGGACAGACACTAACTATGGCTACACCTTC
>TRBJ2-5|many|NA|TRBV6-5
CASSYSRTGGETQYF
TGTGCCAGCAGTTACTCAAGGACAGGAGGGGAGACCCAGTACTTC
>TRBJ1-4|many|NA|TRBV5-1
CASSQDKMNEKLFF
TGCGCCAGCAGCCAGGACAAGATGAATGAAAAACTGTTTTTT
>TRBJ2-2|many|NA|TRBV5-1
CASSKTEANTGELFF
TGCGCCAGCAGCAAGACCGAGGCGAACACCGGGGAGCTGTTTTTT
>TRBJ2-1|NA|NA|TRBV19
CASSIDLGPTKAHEQFF
TGTGCCAGTAGTATAGATCTTGGGCCCACTAAGGCCCATGAGCAGTTCTTC
>TRBJ2-1|many|TRBD2|TRBV6-5
CASSYSRNFAGGRSYNEQFF
TGTGCCAGCAGTTACTCGAGGAATTTCGCGGGGGGTCGCTCCTACAATGAGCAGTTCTTC
>TRBJ2-3|many|TRBD1|TRBV11-2
CASSSYQGGDRGHTQYF
TGTGCCAGCAGCTCCTACCAAGGGGGGGACAGGGGACATACGCAGTATTTT
>TRBJ2-1|NA|NA|TRBV5-1
CASSLNGNNEQFF
TGCGCCAGCAGCTTGAATGGGAACAATGAGCAGTTCTTC
>TRBJ2-7|many|NA|TRBV7-2
CASSLDRRGVGEQYF
TGTGCCAGCAGCTTAGACCGCAGGGGGGTAGGGGAGCAGTACTTC
>TRBJ1-1|few|NA|TRBV6-6
CASSGQGSYTEAFF
TGTGCCAGCAGTGGTCAGGGAAGTTACACTGAAGCTTTCTTT
>TRBJ2-7|NA|NA|TRBV7-2
CASSLGGLTNEQYF
TGTGCCAGCAGCTTAGGTGGACTTACCAATGAGCAGTACTTC
>TRBJ2-5|NA|TRBD1|TRBV29-1
CSGQGPQETQYF
TGCAGCGGACAGGGCCCTCAAGAGACCCAGTACTTC
>TRBJ1-2|NA|TRBD1|TRBV30
CAWTRQGGNYGYTF
TGTGCCTGGACCAGACAGGGGGGCAACTATGGCTACACCTTC
>TRBJ1-1|NA|NA|TRBV29-1
CSVPGGLVNTEAFF
TGCAGCGTTCCCGGTGGTTTGGTTAACACTGAAGCTTTCTTT
>TRBJ2-7|NA|TRBD1|TRBV20-1
CSAEDRVSYEQYF
TGCAGTGCGGAAGACAGGGTCTCCTACGAGCAGTACTTC
>TRBJ1-4|many|NA|TRBV6-2/TRBV6-3
CASTTGENNEKLFF
TGTGCCAGCACCACCGGGGAGAACAATGAAAAACTGTTTTTT
>TRBJ1-2|few|TRBD1|TRBV19
CASSGERTGTAYGYTF
TGTGCCAGTAGTGGTGAAAGGACAGGGACCGCCTATGGCTACACCTTC
>TRBJ1-1|few|NA|TRBV3-1
CASRHHGARTNTEAFF
TGTGCCAGCAGACACCACGGGGCCAGGACGAACACTGAAGCTTTCTTT
>TRBJ2-7|many|NA|TRBV20-1
CSAVPGVSYEQYF
TGCAGTGCCGTCCCAGGGGTCTCGTACGAGCAGTACTTC
>TRBJ2-5|NA|TRBD2|TRBV7-9
CASSLDGTRRETQYF
TGTGCCAGCAGCTTAGACGGGACTAGAAGAGAGACCCAGTACTTC
>TRBJ1-2|many|NA|TRBV5-1
CASSWGASSNYGYTF
TGCGCCAGCAGCTGGGGGGCGTCTTCTAACTATGGCTACACCTTC
>TRBJ2-3|NA|NA|TRBV7-3
CASKGASSTDTQYF
TGTGCCAGCAAGGGAGCCTCAAGCACAGATACGCAGTATTTT
>TRBJ2-5|many|NA|TRBV29-1
CSVEDPTETQYF
TGCAGCGTTGAAGATCCTACAGAGACCCAGTACTTC
>TRBJ1-2|many|NA|TRBV10-3
CAISAETPNYGYTF
TGTGCCATCAGTGCCGAGACTCCGAACTATGGCTACACCTTC
>TRBJ2-1|NA|NA|TRBV29-1
CSVTAGYNEQFF
TGTAGCGTTACGGCAGGCTACAATGAGCAGTTCTTC
>TRBJ1-2|NA|NA|TRBV7-2
CASRQGRAGYGYTF
TGTGCCAGCAGGCAAGGGAGGGCAGGGTATGGCTACACCTTC
>TRBJ2-7|NA|NA|TRBV11-3
CASSLGGTNEQYF
TGTGCCAGCAGCTTAGGAGGAACCAATGAGCAGTACTTC
>TRBJ1-2|many|NA|TRBV3-1
CASSRLNSLNYGYTF
TGTGCCAGCAGCCGTCTAAACAGCCTTAACTATGGCTACACCTTC
>TRBJ1-1|NA|NA|TRBV16
CASSQRDTGIGSYEAFF
TGTGCCAGCAGCCAACGAGATACAGGAATTGGGTCCTATGAAGCTTTCTTT